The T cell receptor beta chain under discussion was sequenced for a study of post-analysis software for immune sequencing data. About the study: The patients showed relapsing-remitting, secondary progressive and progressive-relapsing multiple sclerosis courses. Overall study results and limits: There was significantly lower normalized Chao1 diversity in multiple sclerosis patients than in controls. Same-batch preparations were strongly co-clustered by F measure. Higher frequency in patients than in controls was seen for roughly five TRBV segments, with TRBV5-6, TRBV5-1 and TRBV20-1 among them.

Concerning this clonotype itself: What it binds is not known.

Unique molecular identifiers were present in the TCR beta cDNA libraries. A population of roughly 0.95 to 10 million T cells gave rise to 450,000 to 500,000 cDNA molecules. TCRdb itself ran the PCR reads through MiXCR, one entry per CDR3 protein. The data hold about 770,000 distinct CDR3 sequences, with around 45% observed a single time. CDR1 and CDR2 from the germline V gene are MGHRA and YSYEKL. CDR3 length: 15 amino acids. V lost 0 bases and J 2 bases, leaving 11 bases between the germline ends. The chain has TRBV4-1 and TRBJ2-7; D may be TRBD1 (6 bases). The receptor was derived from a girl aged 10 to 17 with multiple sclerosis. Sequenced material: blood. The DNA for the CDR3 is TGCGCCAGCAGCCAAGACAGGGGCTTTGCCTACGAGCAGTACTTC. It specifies CASSQDRGFAYEQYF.